What follows is one T cell receptor (beta chain) and its context. The antigen remains undetermined. TCRdb reprocessed the 5' RACE reads via MiXCR and lists one record per CDR3 protein. Altogether about 360,000 distinct CDR3 sequences are present, approximately 20% being singletons, with the ten largest covering around 13%. This sample is part of a study of CD8 T cells in ankylosing spondylitis. Broader study findings: Clones linked with disease were CD8+ and fairly uncommon in the peripheral blood. Matched synovial fluid from ankylosing spondylitis patients was reported to be enriched for disease-linked clones. The study identified a TCR beta motif of several highly homologous variants that appeared characteristic of ankylosing spondylitis blood.

Material for sequencing was blood, either unsorted or a sorted T cell fraction (not recorded which). This receptor was taken from a male donor with ankylosing spondylitis or in good health (not recorded which).

The CDR3 bases are TGTGCCAGCAGCTTAAACGAACCCGGGGAGCTGTTTTTT. Protein product: CASSLNEPGELFF. The chain links TRBV7-3 to TRBJ2-2; D gene uncertain. Trimming took off 1 base at V and 6 bases at J, with 6 bases between the two ends. The length of the CDR3 is 13 residues. Germline CDR1 SGHTA, CDR2 FQGTGA.